This paragraph covers one T cell receptor (beta chain) sequence. As yet, its antigen is unknown. Profiling that covered TCR beta VDJ and CDR3 relied on genomic DNA as its template. MiXCR was run by TCRdb on the reads, yielding one entry per CDR3 protein. The repertoire holds about 160,000 distinct CDR3 sequences, less than 60% seen once, with about 2.8% in the top ten. The data stem from a study of CD8+CD57+ T cells in acquired aplastic anemia. Patients chosen for sequencing had shown CD8+CD57+ cell expansion by flow cytometry. Among the patients, none had received any therapy at the time of blood sampling. General study findings and limits: Simpson's diversity of CD8+ cells was not significantly different in patients compared with controls. It was found that under 30 CD8+ CDR3 sequences were shared between patients and controls.

The sequencing sample was made of sorted CD4+, CD8+, or CD8+CD57+ T cells (not recorded which) from PBMCs. This receptor was taken from a human donor with aplastic anemia.

The CDR3 protein is CASSPSVNTEAFF. The CDR3 nucleotides are TGTGCCAGCTCACCATCTGTGAACACTGAAGCTTTCTTT. The chain uses TRBV18 and TRBJ1-1; unclear D gene. The CDR3 extends over 13 amino acids. Trimming took 2 bases from V and 0 from J, leaving 4 bases between them. Germline V lookup: CDR1 KGHSH, CDR2 LQKENI.